This is a list of T cell receptor beta chains from one sample in a study of T-cell memory formation after mild COVID-19. TCRdb passed the 5' RACE reads through MiXCR, listing each CDR3 protein once. The sample lists about 410,000 distinct CDR3 sequences; roughly 18% were seen once. Sequencing was done on a sample of PBMCs or a T cell subset sorted from them (not recorded which). Source of these receptors: a man aged 18 to 30 who had mild COVID-19 (a few samples of this study predate the infection). Cell type and time point are not known. Each CDR3 is given with its conserved first and last residue. The order of the fields is V gene, clone size, D gene, J gene, CDR3 protein. A D gene is named only where the DNA matches it firmly. Only part of the rows carry a size: once, few, many, or a class if the clone is expanded.

v_call: TRBV18
clone_size: many
d_call: TRBD1
j_call: TRBJ2-7
cdr3_aa: CASSPGQGAYEQYF

v_call: TRBV2
clone_size: few
d_call: .
j_call: TRBJ2-3
cdr3_aa: CASATADTQYF

v_call: TRBV20-1
clone_size: few
d_call: .
j_call: TRBJ2-1
cdr3_aa: CSANTGNEQFF

v_call: TRBV2
clone_size: few
d_call: .
j_call: TRBJ2-1
cdr3_aa: CASSHYEDNEQFF

v_call: TRBV28
clone_size: few
d_call: .
j_call: TRBJ1-5
cdr3_aa: CASSKGTRRNQPQHF

v_call: TRBV3-2
clone_size: .
d_call: .
j_call: TRBJ1-5
cdr3_aa: CASTIPYQPQHF

v_call: TRBV10-3
clone_size: .
d_call: TRBD1
j_call: TRBJ2-4
cdr3_aa: CAISPGQGTYIQYF

v_call: TRBV10-3
clone_size: few
d_call: TRBD1
j_call: TRBJ1-5
cdr3_aa: CAISEQQGNQPQHF

v_call: TRBV10-3
clone_size: few
d_call: .
j_call: TRBJ1-1
cdr3_aa: CAISEGREMNTEAFF

v_call: TRBV10-3
clone_size: .
d_call: TRBD2
j_call: TRBJ2-3
cdr3_aa: CAIRRVTGGPDTQYF

v_call: TRBV6-5
clone_size: .
d_call: .
j_call: TRBJ1-2
cdr3_aa: CASSPHWPPRDYGYTF